This passage covers 2 T cell receptor beta chains from one sample sequenced in a study of cytomegalovirus exposure and HLA in healthy donors. Vbeta (60) and Jbeta (13) primers were used in the PCR. The assay was immunoSEQ multiplex PCR, and TCRdb's table has in-frame clones only and misses some. The sample yields more than 95,000 clones, roughly 80% seen once. Sequenced material: PBMCs. The receptors originated from a young man in good health and CMV-seronegative.

The gene calls are TRBV15 and TRBJ1-4; 9 nucleotides match TRBD1. The length of the CDR3 is 15 residues. Germline CDR1 reads LNHNV; CDR2 reads YYDKDF (reference sequence). Trimming removed 3 bases from V and 8 bases from J; junction bases left unmatched: 7. In DNA form, the CDR3 reads TGTGCCACCAGCAGTGAGACAGGGGGTTTCGAAAAACTGTTTTTT. Residues: CATSSETGGFEKLFF.

The V gene is TRBV4-1, the J gene TRBJ2-7, with D uncertain. This CDR3 comprises 13 residues. The germline V gene has CDR1 MGHRA and CDR2 YSYEKL. Trimming pared 1 base from V and 6 bases from J, leaving 10 bases between. The CDR3 DNA follows: TGCGCCAGCAGCCAAGTCAGGCGTAGCGAGCAGTACTTC. Translating it yields CASSQVRRSEQYF.